The 19 T cell receptor beta chains presented below share a single source sample, sequenced in a study of early stage breast cancer tumors. Measured with immunoSEQ multiplex PCR; TCRdb has only the in-frame clones, and not every one. This sample has 20,000 to 25,000 clones; more than 75% occur once, and the top ten carry 25% to 30%. The sequenced material came from blood. The receptors here all came from a person in their sixties or seventies with breast cancer.

The sample holds a few counts of this clone. This chain uses TRBV6-1 with TRBJ1-1, with TRBD1 identical over 9 bases. The V gene's germline CDR1 is MNHNS and CDR2 SASEGT. The CDR3 is 14 residues long. With 6 bases clipped from V and 4 bases from J, the junction kept 6 bases outside the gene matches. CDR3 residues: CASRPTGGSTEAFF. Here the CDR3 DNA reads TGTGCCAGCAGACCGACAGGGGGTAGCACTGAAGCTTTCTTT.

The V gene is TRBV27, the J gene TRBJ2-1; D ambiguous. With 5 bases removed from V and 0 bases from J, the gap between germline ends came to 17 bases. Germline CDR1 is MNHEY and CDR2 is SMNVEV (reference sequence). There are 17 residues in the CDR3. The CDR3 spells CASSTRVSDSSYNEQFF. CDR3 sequence (DNA): TGTGCCAGCAGTACCCGCGTATCGGATAGCTCCTACAATGAGCAGTTCTTC.

The gene calls are TRBV7-9 and TRBJ1-1; unclear D gene. This CDR3 is built from 13 residues. Looked up from germline, CDR1 is SEHNR and CDR2 is FQNEAQ (reference sequence). The V end was cut by 5 bases, the J end by 1 base, with 8 bases between. The chain's CDR3 is CASSLGENTEAFF. DNA of the CDR3: TGTGCCAGCAGCCTTGGGGAGAACACTGAAGCTTTCTTT.

The V call is TRBV6-1, the J call TRBJ1-1, with D perhaps matching TRBD1 (5 bases). There are 14 residues in the CDR3. Looked up from germline, CDR1 is MNHNS and CDR2 is SASEGT. Between the trimmed V and J ends, which lost 8 bases and 0 bases, there was a span of 13 bases. CDR3 DNA: TGTGCCAGCCGAGGGGTTTGGGTGAACACTGAAGCTTTCTTT. Its protein product is CASRGVWVNTEAFF.

This chain connects TRBV12-5 to TRBJ1-5; 7 bases are shared with TRBD1. CDR3 length: 13 amino acids. Germline CDR1 LGHNT, CDR2 FRNRAP. V shed 6 bases, J shed 3 bases, and the junction held 2 bases outside the gene matches. The CDR3 coding sequence is TGTGCTAGTGGACAGGGGCCCAATCAGCCCCAGCATTTT. Translation: CASGQGPNQPQHF.

The J gene is TRBJ2-7, the V gene TRBV5-1, with 10 bases that match TRBD2. Germline values: CDR1 SGHRS, CDR2 YFSETQ. This CDR3 spans 16 amino acids. The V segment lost 0 bases and the J segment 3 bases; nucleotides outside the gene matches: 6. As DNA, the CDR3 is TGCGCCAGCAGCTTGGGAGCGGGAGGGGGCGGCTACGAGCAGTACTTC. Encoded protein: CASSLGAGGGGYEQYF. The whole variable domain, filled in from reference TRBV5-1 and TRBJ2-7, reads KAGVTQTPRYLIKTRGQQVTLSCSPISGHRSVSWYQQTPGQGLQFLFEYFSETQRNKGNFPGRFSGRQFSNSRSEMNVSTLELGDSALYLCASSLGAGGGGYEQYFGPGTRLTVT.

Concerning this clone: A much more abundant neighbour one base away suggests this may be a read error. Other DNA sequences in this specimen translate into the identical CDR3. This chain links TRBV4-1 with TRBJ2-2, with 9 bases matching TRBD1. This CDR3 is built from 14 residues. Germline CDR1 is MGHRA and CDR2 is YSYEKL. V gave up 4 bases and J gave up 5 bases; unmatched junction bases: 2. CDR3 nucleotide sequence: TGCGCCAGCAGCCGGGACAGGGCGACCGGGGAGCTGTTTTTT. Translation: CASSRDRATGELFF.

The chain is built from TRBV5-1 and TRBJ2-3, with TRBD1 as a possible D gene (5 bases). CDR3 size: 15 residues. V lost 4 bases, J lost 2 bases, and 14 bases lay in between. CDR1 is SGHRS, CDR2 YFSETQ, per germline. CDR3 protein: CASSPSWGNTDTQYF. CDR3 bases: TGCGCCAGCAGCCCGTCGTGGGGCAACACAGATACGCAGTATTTT.

The J gene is TRBJ1-4, the V gene TRBV25-1, with 9 nucleotides matching TRBD1. The CDR3 is 18 amino acids. J lost 8 bases, V lost 4 bases, and 17 bases had no gene match. The germline V gene encodes CDR1 MGHDK and CDR2 SYGVNS. CDR3 nucleotide sequence: TGTGCCAGCAGTGTAAAACCCGGGACAGGGCCGGGCCAAGAAAAACTGTTTTTT. Protein sequence: CASSVKPGTGPGQEKLFF.

This clone was seen once. The V call is TRBV5-1, the J call TRBJ2-5; TRBD2 agrees at 8 bases. Germline V CDR1 and CDR2: SGHRS, YFSETQ. J was trimmed by 4 bases and V by 1 base; bases with no gene match: 9. This CDR3 is built from 16 residues. CDR3 region: CASSLLSDGRGETQYF. The DNA for the CDR3 is TGCGCCAGCAGCTTGTTAAGTGACGGGAGGGGAGAGACCCAGTACTTC.

The chain combines TRBV5-1 with TRBJ1-3; 8 positions match TRBD1. J lost 8 bases, V lost 7 bases, and 11 bases had no gene match. Per germline, CDR1 SGHRS and CDR2 YFSETQ. CDR3 length equals 14 residues. The CDR3 sequence: CASAPGGAADTIYF. The CDR3 DNA follows: TGCGCCAGCGCCCCAGGGGGCGCGGCTGACACCATATATTTT.

This chain connects TRBV25-1 to TRBJ1-1; tentative D call: TRBD1 (6 bases). The CDR3 is made up of 13 amino acids. Germline CDR1 reads MGHDK; CDR2 reads SYGVNS. Trimming shortened V by 1 base and J by 10 bases, and 13 bases separated the two germline ends. This CDR3 reads CASSESQGSAAFF. The CDR3 nucleotides are TGTGCCAGCAGTGAATCCCAGGGGAGTGCAGCTTTCTTT.

A few counts support this clone. The chain joins TRBV15 to TRBJ1-2, with 9 bases that match TRBD1. CDR1 is LNHNV and CDR2 is YYDKDF in the germline V gene (reference sequence). The CDR3 is made up of 14 amino acids. V lost 9 bases and J lost 2; bases outside the gene matches: 7. The CDR3 DNA sequence: TGTGCCACAGGCAGGGACAGGGACAACTATGGCTACACCTTC. Translated: CATGRDRDNYGYTF.

The J gene is TRBJ2-5, the V gene TRBV7-8, with D maybe TRBD2 (6 bases). Germline V gene lookup returns CDR1 SGHVS and CDR2 FQNEAQ. Trimming took 3 bases from V and 2 from J, leaving 7 bases between them. The CDR3 is 13 amino acids. This CDR3 is CASSLSGQETQYF. Written as DNA, the CDR3 is TGTGCCAGCAGCTTGAGCGGGCAAGAGACCCAGTACTTC.

The V and J genes are TRBV7-9 and TRBJ1-2, with TRBD1 matching over 7 bases. The V segment lost 7 bases and the J segment 6 bases; nucleotides outside the gene matches: 8. This CDR3 contains 13 residues. Germline CDR1 reads SEHNR; CDR2 reads FQNEAQ (reference sequence). The CDR3 coding sequence is TGTGCCAGCAACACGGGAGGGGGCGATGGCTACACCTTC. This gives the protein CASNTGGGDGYTF.

The chain combines TRBV5-1 with TRBJ1-2; no firm D call. The CDR3 runs to 16 residues. Germline-derived CDR1 and CDR2 are SGHRS and YFSETQ. V lost 1 base to trimming and J lost 2 bases, with 15 bases between them. The CDR3 nucleotides read TGCGCCAGCAGCTTGCGAGAGGGAAGCAAGAACTATGGCTACACCTTC. It yields the protein CASSLREGSKNYGYTF.

The chain links TRBV11-2 to TRBJ2-3; D perhaps matches TRBD2 (5 bases). The ends were cut back, 5 bases at V and 1 base at J, with 10 bases in the middle. The CDR3 sequence is 14 residues long. Germline CDR1 reads SGHAT; CDR2 reads FQNNGV. The CDR3 coding sequence is TGTGCCAGCAGCACTAGGCGGGGCACAGATACGCAGTATTTT. Its translation: CASSTRRGTDTQYF.

CDR3 bases: TGTGCCAGCAGTGAGTCGGGTGTGAGGAATGAGCAGTTCTTC. This codes for CASSESGVRNEQFF. The genes are TRBV2 and TRBJ2-1; D remains unclear. The length of the CDR3 is 14 residues. V was cut by 3 bases and J by 7 bases, with 13 bases left in between. The germline gives CDR1 SNHLY, CDR2 FYNNEI.

This chain connects TRBV9 to TRBJ2-7, with a tentative D call TRBD1 (8 bases). Germline V lookup: CDR1 SGDLS, CDR2 YYNGEE. Trimming removed 6 bases from V and 6 bases from J, with 37 bases in between. The CDR3 covers 20 residues. The DNA for the CDR3 is TGTGCCAGCACCCACTCGGGGAGAGCTCCTTTTTCGGACAGGGAGGGCGAGCAGTACTTC. Protein product: CASTHSGRAPFSDREGEQYF.